The rows below give T cell receptor beta chains drawn from one sample of a study of OX40 agonist ivuxolimab in advanced cancers. Repertoires were generated with immunoSEQ multiplex PCR, while TCRdb's copy carries only in-frame clones and drops some. The sample lists fewer than 35,000 clones; roughly 87% were seen once. This material consisted of CD4+ or CD8+ T cells sorted from blood, taken in a trial of the OX40 agonist ivuxolimab. The source of these receptors is an adult with an advanced solid tumor such as melanoma, head and neck, liver or kidney cancer. CDR3s include the opening cysteine and the closing phenylalanine or tryptophan. Size is stated for part of the rows, as once, few or many counts, or as a class when the clone is expanded.

abundance	v_gene	j_gene	CDR3aa
.	TRBV4-3	TRBJ2-6	CASSQDLGRSSGANVLTF
.	TRBV5-8	TRBJ1-4	CASSLGSRLSTNEKLFF
.	TRBV19	TRBJ1-2	CASSQEGRYYTF
few	TRBV25-1	TRBJ1-2	CASSDPVVYGYTF
.	TRBV30	TRBJ1-3	CAWSVNSGNTIYF
.	TRBV5-1	TRBJ2-7	CASSVQGYEQYF
once	TRBV6-1	TRBJ1-5	CASSTLRTAQPQHF
once	TRBV7-7	TRBJ2-5	CASSQPGQGQETQYF
.	TRBV19	TRBJ1-2	CASNWGQGYGYTF
.	TRBV4-3	TRBJ1-3	CASSQVTGAGNTIYF
.	TRBV19	TRBJ2-3	CASSATGRGTDTQYF
.	TRBV5-1	TRBJ1-2	CASSLDPLANYGYTF
once	TRBV2	TRBJ2-7	CASSDQGTAYEQYF
.	TRBV27	TRBJ1-2	CASSWTGGYGYTF
.	TRBV28	TRBJ1-5	CASSLPGRPQHF
.	TRBV7-9	TRBJ1-2	CASSNPTVYGYTF
.	TRBV27	TRBJ2-5	CASTRGSRETQYF